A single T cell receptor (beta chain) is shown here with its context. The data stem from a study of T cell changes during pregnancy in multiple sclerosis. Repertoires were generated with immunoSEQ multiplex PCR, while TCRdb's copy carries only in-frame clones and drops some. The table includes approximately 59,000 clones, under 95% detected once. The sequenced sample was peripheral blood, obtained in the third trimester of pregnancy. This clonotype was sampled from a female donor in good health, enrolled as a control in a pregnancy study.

The CDR3 reads CASSVGGTGNQPQHF. DNA for the CDR3: TGTGCCAGCAGCGTAGGAGGGACAGGTAACCAGCCCCAGCATTTT. The J gene is TRBJ1-5, the V gene TRBV9; the match to TRBD1 covers 8 bases. This CDR3 is 15 amino acids long. V shed 0 bases, J shed 7 bases, and the junction held 6 bases outside the gene matches. The germline gives CDR1 SGDLS, CDR2 YYNGEE.